This passage covers 31 T cell receptor beta chains from one sample sequenced in a study of T-cell reconstitution after alpha-beta-depleted transplantation in children. It was with unique molecular identifiers that the TCRbeta library was prepared. One entry per CDR3 protein, called by TCRdb with MiXCR from the PCR reads. This table has some 520,000 distinct CDR3 sequences, 30% to 35% appearing once. Sample: PBMCs from the stem cell graft donor, taken from the stem cell graft. The receptors stem from a human donor who donated a stem cell graft to a child with aplastic anemia.

The gene calls are TRBV7-9 and TRBJ1-5, with D maybe TRBD1 (6 bases). V was shortened by 5 bases and J by 7 bases, with 12 bases between the two germline ends. The germline CDR1 and CDR2 sequences are SEHNR and FQNEAQ (reference sequence). This CDR3 region has 13 residues. CDR3 DNA sequence: TGTGCCAGCAGCGATCGCAGGGGCCAGCCCCAGCATTTT. Translating gives CASSDRRGQPQHF.

In its sample, this clonotype was seen a few times. The chain links TRBV5-5 to TRBJ1-1; perhaps TRBD1 as D (5 bases). This CDR3 contains 16 residues. Trimming pared 3 bases from V and 1 base from J, leaving 16 bases between. From germline, CDR1 is SGHKS and CDR2 YYEKEE (reference sequence). The CDR3 loop is CASSSTRDFWNTEAFF. The CDR3 coding sequence is TGTGCCAGCAGCTCCACCCGGGACTTTTGGAACACTGAAGCTTTCTTT.

This chain connects TRBV19 to TRBJ2-3, with TRBD2 matching 8 bases. Germline V gene sequence: CDR1 LNHDA, CDR2 SQIVND (reference sequence). The CDR3 runs 14 residues. The V and J ends lost 5 bases and 5 bases, in that order; junction bases with no gene match: 6. The CDR3 here is CASSQAGAVDTQYF. The CDR3 nucleotides are TGTGCCAGTAGTCAAGCGGGAGCGGTAGATACGCAGTATTTT.

The chain employs TRBV19 and TRBJ2-1, with D possibly called TRBD1 or TRBD2 (6 bases each). The CDR3 consists of 18 residues. Germline CDR1 and CDR2: LNHDA and SQIVND (reference sequence). With 6 bases removed from V and 0 bases from J, the gap between germline ends came to 21 bases. DNA for the CDR3: TGTGCCAGTAGGGGGGGCTTTTTCGGCGAAAGCTCCTACAATGAGCAGTTCTTC. Protein product: CASRGGFFGESSYNEQFF.

This chain uses TRBV7-9 with TRBJ1-3; 10 bases line up with TRBD1. Germline V gene sequence: CDR1 SEHNR, CDR2 FQNEAQ (reference sequence). The CDR3 length is 17 residues. V trimming: 2 bases; J trimming: 2 bases; junction bases outside the gene matches: 6. DNA of the CDR3: TGTGCCAGCAGCTTAAGGGGACAGGGGAGACCTGGAAACACCATATATTTT. Translated, it gives CASSLRGQGRPGNTIYF.

The chain employs TRBV30 and TRBJ2-1, with D perhaps TRBD1 or TRBD2 (5 bases each). This CDR3 comprises 15 residues. Germline lookup yields CDR1 GTSNPN and CDR2 SVGIG (reference sequence). CDR3 in amino acids: CARGTISRSSDEQFF. Written as DNA, the CDR3 is TGTGCTCGGGGCACGATTAGCAGGAGTTCCGATGAGCAGTTCTTC.

The V gene is TRBV5-6, the J gene TRBJ1-4; 7 bases match TRBD1. The V and J ends lost 3 bases and 7 bases, in that order; junction bases with no gene match: 6. Looked up from germline, CDR1 is SGHDT and CDR2 is YYEEEE. The CDR3 extends over 14 amino acids. Here the CDR3 DNA reads TGTGCCAGCAGCTCTAACAGGGGTTCTGAAAAACTGTTTTTT. It encodes CASSSNRGSEKLFF.

This clonotype came up a few times. The DNA for the CDR3 is TGCAGCGTTTCATCGGGACAGGGGGTGAGTCGCGCCTACGAGCAGTACTTC. Protein sequence: CSVSSGQGVSRAYEQYF. The V call is TRBV29-1, the J call TRBJ2-7, with 11 positions matching TRBD1. Trimming cost V 5 bases and J 2 bases; bases outside gene matches: 14. CDR1 is SQVTM and CDR2 is ANQGSEA in the germline V gene. The length of the CDR3 is 17 residues.

This clonotype has just a few counts. At one end, the junction sequence differs from germline, possibly due to a read error. The chain has TRBV7-2 and TRBJ2-3, with D possibly matching TRBD2 (6 bases). CDR1 is SGHTA and CDR2 is FQGNSA in the germline V gene. The CDR3 loop spans 14 amino acids. The DNA for the CDR3 is TGTGCCAGCAGTCAAGGCGGTGCGGGGAGTTGGCAGAATTTT. It yields the protein CASSQGGAGSWQNF.

This chain connects TRBV9 to TRBJ2-1; D perhaps matches TRBD1 (5 bases). The CDR3 extends over 15 amino acids. CDR1 and CDR2 from the germline V gene are SGDLS and YYNGEE. Trimming shortened V by 6 bases and J by 2 bases, and 15 bases separated the two germline ends. The CDR3 region is CASTRDSSPYNEQFF. The CDR3 nucleotides are TGTGCCAGCACCCGAGACAGCAGCCCCTACAATGAGCAGTTCTTC.

This clonotype has just a few counts. The chain joins TRBV12-3 or TRBV12-4 to TRBJ2-5; the D gene is possibly TRBD2 (6 bases). Trimming removed 1 base at V and 5 bases at J, with 17 bases between. The CDR3 is made up of 16 amino acids. The CDR3 protein is CASSLGGGAGAETQYF. The CDR3, as DNA: TGTGCCAGCAGTTTAGGGGGCGGGGCCGGCGCGGAGACCCAGTACTTC.

This chain uses TRBV28 with TRBJ2-7; 7 bases agree with TRBD2. Germline V gene lookup returns CDR1 MDHEN and CDR2 SYDVKM. V shed 6 bases and J 2 bases; nucleotides not matched to a gene: 10. This CDR3 comprises 15 residues. The CDR3 region has the DNA TGTGCCAGCAGCGGCAGACGGGGGGTCACCTACGAGCAGTACTTC. Protein: CASSGRRGVTYEQYF.

V and J are TRBV20-1 and TRBJ1-1; 7 bases line up with TRBD1. In germline, CDR1 is DFQATT, CDR2 SNEGSKA (reference sequence). The V gene end was trimmed by 3 bases and the J gene end by 1 base; junction bases not matched to a gene: 2. The CDR3 totals 13 residues. The CDR3 DNA reads as TGCAGTGCTAGCGGGACAGCGAACACTGAAGCTTTCTTT. It translates to CSASGTANTEAFF.

The V call is TRBV6-2 or TRBV6-3, the J call TRBJ2-7, with a weak D call TRBD2 (6 bases). The ends were cut back, 2 bases at V and 7 bases at J, with 18 bases in the middle. Germline V gene sequence: CDR1 MNHEY, CDR2 SVGEGT. This CDR3 contains 15 residues. The CDR3 DNA sequence: TGTGCCAGCAGTTACGGCGGGGCTGCAACAAATGAGCAGTACTTC. Residues: CASSYGGAATNEQYF.

This clonotype occurred a few times. This chain joins TRBV9 and TRBJ1-5; no reliable D call. The germline V gene encodes CDR1 SGDLS and CDR2 YYNGEE. The CDR3 has 14 amino acids. V was shortened by 2 bases and J by 3 bases, with 9 bases between the two germline ends. CDR3 bases: TGTGCCAGCAGCGTCGGAAGATTCAATCAGCCCCAGCATTTT. Protein: CASSVGRFNQPQHF.

This clonotype was seen only a few times. The chain has TRBV27 and TRBJ2-1, with a possible D match to TRBD2 (5 bases). This CDR3 is 15 amino acids long. V lost 2 bases and J lost 0, with 8 bases in between. The V gene's germline CDR1 is MNHEY and CDR2 SMNVEV (reference sequence). The chain's CDR3 is CASSLRGSSYNEQFF. The CDR3 coding sequence is TGTGCCAGCAGTTTAAGAGGGAGCTCCTACAATGAGCAGTTCTTC.

The chain joins TRBV6-1 to TRBJ2-1, with D tentatively TRBD2 (5 bases). The CDR3 is 13 residues long. Germline CDR1 is MNHNS and CDR2 is SASEGT. Trimming removed 6 bases at V and 4 bases at J, with 10 bases between. The CDR3 DNA sequence: TGTGCCAGCAGGGGAGACCCGTACAATGAGCAGTTCTTC. This sequence encodes CASRGDPYNEQFF.

This chain uses TRBV7-8 with TRBJ2-7; perhaps TRBD2 as D (5 bases). Germline V lookup: CDR1 SGHVS, CDR2 FQNEAQ. Trimming took off 1 base at V and 3 bases at J, with 13 bases between the two ends. The CDR3 spans 15 residues. CDR3 DNA: TGTGCCAGCAGCTTAGGCGGGTCGGACCTCTACGAGCAGTACGTC. This codes for CASSLGGSDLYEQYV.

Only a few counts were recorded for this clonotype. V and J are TRBV6-5 and TRBJ2-3; D remains ambiguous. Germline loops: CDR1 MNHEY, CDR2 SVGAGI. The length of the CDR3 is 15 residues. With 0 bases removed from V and 1 base from J, the gap between germline ends came to 8 bases. This CDR3 is CASSYSVAGTDTQYF. In DNA form, the CDR3 reads TGTGCCAGCAGTTACTCGGTAGCAGGCACAGATACGCAGTATTTT.

V is TRBV10-2 and J is TRBJ1-2; D gene ambiguous. This CDR3 contains 12 residues. Germline CDR1 and CDR2: WSHSY and SAAADI. Deletions cut 4 bases from V and 7 bases from J, with 10 bases between. CDR3 coding DNA: TGCGCCAGCAGTGCTACGGTATCTGGCTACACCTTC. It codes for CASSATVSGYTF.

The chain combines TRBV19 with TRBJ2-5; unclear D gene. This CDR3 has 12 residues. Deletions cut 3 bases from V and 2 bases from J, with 4 bases between. In germline, CDR1 is LNHDA, CDR2 SQIVND (reference sequence). This CDR3 reads CASSIRQETQYF. The CDR3 nucleotides are TGTGCCAGTAGTATCAGGCAAGAGACCCAGTACTTC. Looking up the rest from reference TRBV19 and TRBJ2-5 gives the full variable domain: DGGITQSPKYLFRKEGQNVTLSCEQNLNHDAMYWYRQDPGQGLRLIYYSQIVNDFQKGDIAEGYSVSREKKESFPLTVTSAQKNPTAFYLCASSIRQETQYFGPGTRLLVL.

The chain joins TRBV7-9 to TRBJ2-7; the D is unclear. The CDR3 is made up of 12 amino acids. Germline values: CDR1 SEHNR, CDR2 FQNEAQ (reference sequence). V lost 6 bases and J lost 9, with 15 bases in between. CDR3 sequence: CASSNTQAGQYV. CDR3 coding DNA: TGTGCCAGCAGTAACACTCAAGCCGGGCAGTACGTC.

The chain uses TRBV12-3 or TRBV12-4 and TRBJ2-7; no firm D call. Trimming cost V 3 bases and J 2 bases, with 14 bases left between them. CDR3 size: 15 residues. CDR3 in amino acids: CASSFQQTATYEQYF. The CDR3 DNA sequence: TGTGCCAGCAGTTTCCAGCAGACGGCAACCTACGAGCAGTACTTC.

This chain connects TRBV2 to TRBJ2-3, with 11 bases lining up with TRBD1. This CDR3 has 14 amino acids. Looked up from germline, CDR1 is SNHLY and CDR2 is FYNNEI. V gave up 11 bases and J gave up 4 bases; unmatched junction bases: 8. The CDR3 DNA reads as TGTGCCTCTAGGACAGGGGGCGCGGCAGATACGCAGTATTTT. Encoded protein: CASRTGGAADTQYF.

This chain links TRBV5-1 with TRBJ2-5; 8 bases are a match to TRBD2. The V and J ends lost 4 bases and 4 bases, in that order; junction bases with no gene match: 12. The CDR3 loop spans 16 amino acids. In germline, CDR1 is SGHRS, CDR2 YFSETQ. The CDR3 sequence is CASSPRAGEGRETQYF. The CDR3 DNA reads as TGCGCCAGCAGCCCTCGAGCGGGGGAGGGACGAGAGACCCAGTACTTC. The complete variable domain, with remaining parts taken from reference TRBV5-1 and TRBJ2-5, reads KAGVTQTPRYLIKTRGQQVTLSCSPISGHRSVSWYQQTPGQGLQFLFEYFSETQRNKGNFPGRFSGRQFSNSRSEMNVSTLELGDSALYLCASSPRAGEGRETQYFGPGTRLLVL.

The chain couples TRBV20-1 to TRBJ2-5; a possible D gene is TRBD1 (5 bases). V was trimmed by 2 bases and J by 3 bases, leaving 10 bases between them. The CDR3 extends over 13 amino acids. The germline V gene encodes CDR1 DFQATT and CDR2 SNEGSKA (reference sequence). The CDR3 protein is CSARMGPEETQYF. The CDR3 region has the DNA TGCAGTGCTAGAATGGGGCCTGAAGAGACCCAGTACTTC.

The chain has TRBV4-1 and TRBJ2-3, with TRBD2 as a possible D gene (6 bases). This CDR3 is built from 18 residues. The germline V gene has CDR1 MGHRA and CDR2 YSYEKL. V was pared by 0 bases and J by 2 bases, with 18 bases between. The CDR3 protein is CASSQDRLQRVSTDTQYF. As DNA, the CDR3 is TGCGCCAGCAGCCAAGATAGGCTTCAGCGGGTTTCCACAGATACGCAGTATTTT.

The table lists this clonotype with a few counts. The V call is TRBV5-1, the J call TRBJ2-1; D unclear. The germline CDR1 and CDR2 sequences are SGHRS and YFSETQ. Trimming stripped 2 bases from V and 0 bases from J, with 9 bases between. This CDR3 spans 15 amino acids. This chain's CDR3 is CASSFVVNSYNEQFF. The CDR3 coding sequence is TGCGCCAGCAGCTTCGTGGTAAACTCCTACAATGAGCAGTTCTTC.

This clonotype was found many times. The V gene is TRBV12-3 or TRBV12-4, the J gene TRBJ2-1; 7 bases are shared with TRBD2. Trimming took 1 base from V and 0 from J; bases not matched to a gene: 3. The CDR3 contains 16 residues. Written as DNA, the CDR3 is TGTGCCAGCAGTTTAGTTGGCGGGAGCTCCTACAATGAGCAGTTCTTC. Protein sequence: CASSLVGGSSYNEQFF.

This clonotype showed up just a few times. The chain combines TRBV5-1 with TRBJ1-2, with D possibly being TRBD1 (6 bases). CDR3 length: 13 residues. V lost 4 bases and J 6 bases, leaving 13 bases between the germline ends. Germline V CDR1 and CDR2: SGHRS, YFSETQ. DNA for the CDR3: TGCGCCAGCAGCCAAACAGGGTTAGATGGCTACACCTTC. It translates to CASSQTGLDGYTF. The full variable domain, completed using reference TRBV5-1 and TRBJ1-2, is KAGVTQTPRYLIKTRGQQVTLSCSPISGHRSVSWYQQTPGQGLQFLFEYFSETQRNKGNFPGRFSGRQFSNSRSEMNVSTLELGDSALYLCASSQTGLDGYTFGSGTRLTVV.

This clonotype showed up just a few times. The CDR3 DNA is TGTGCCAGCAGCTCTCGGGACAGGGGCCTCGAGCAGTACTTC. Protein product: CASSSRDRGLEQYF. The chain combines TRBV11-1 with TRBJ2-7; 10 bases are shared with TRBD1. The ends lost 4 bases at V and 6 bases at J; junction bases unmatched: 6. The length of the CDR3 is 14 residues. Looked up from germline, CDR1 is SGHAT and CDR2 is FQDESV (reference sequence).